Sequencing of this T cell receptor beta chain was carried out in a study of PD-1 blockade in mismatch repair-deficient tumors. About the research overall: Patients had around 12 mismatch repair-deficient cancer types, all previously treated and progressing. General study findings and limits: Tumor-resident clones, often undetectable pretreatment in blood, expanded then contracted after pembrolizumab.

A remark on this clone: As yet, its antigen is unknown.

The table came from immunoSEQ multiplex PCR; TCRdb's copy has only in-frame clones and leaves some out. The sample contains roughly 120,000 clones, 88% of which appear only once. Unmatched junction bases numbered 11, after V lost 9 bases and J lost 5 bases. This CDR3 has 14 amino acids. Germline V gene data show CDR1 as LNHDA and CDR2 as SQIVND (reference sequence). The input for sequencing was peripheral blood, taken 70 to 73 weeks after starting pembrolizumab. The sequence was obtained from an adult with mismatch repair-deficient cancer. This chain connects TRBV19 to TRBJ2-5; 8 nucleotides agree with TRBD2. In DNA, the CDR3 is TGTGCCAGCCGTCAAGCGGGAGAGGGGGAGACCCAGTACTTC. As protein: CASRQAGEGETQYF.